A selection of T cell receptor beta chains follows, all from one sample in a study of T cells after yellow fever vaccination. From the 5' RACE reads, TCRdb called clonotypes with MiXCR, one entry per CDR3 protein. The sample lists hundreds of thousands of distinct CDR3 sequences, 15% to 20% occurring once. This sample comprised PBMCs, obtained 15 days after the yellow fever booster vaccination. The receptors derive from a man aged 30-40 years who received the YFV17D yellow fever vaccine. Both conserved end residues are part of each CDR3. A D gene is named only where the DNA matches it firmly. Some rows mark clone size as missing; the rest say once, few, many or name a class of expanded clone.

v_gene	j_gene	d_gene	abundance	CDR3aa	CDR3nt
TRBV4-2	TRBJ2-7	-	-	CASSQEETVIPTVGVDF	TGTGCCAGCAGCCAAGAGGAAACCGTAATTCCTACCGTGGGGGTGGACTTC
TRBV12-5	TRBJ1-1	-	-	CASGLVVEGPSNTEAFF	TGTGCTAGTGGTTTGGTAGTTGAGGGGCCCTCGAACACTGAAGCTTTCTTT
TRBV4-2	TRBJ2-3	-	-	CASSQGPGNLGTDTQYF	TGTGCCAGCAGCCAAGGACCGGGAAATCTGGGCACAGATACGCAGTATTTT
TRBV27	TRBJ2-7	-	-	CASSFGISYEQYF	TGTGCCAGCAGTTTCGGGATCTCCTACGAGCAGTACTTC
TRBV12-3/TRBV12-4	TRBJ2-4	TRBD2	-	CASTPTSGSWNIQYF	TGTGCCAGCACTCCGACTAGCGGGAGTTGGAACATTCAGTACTTC
TRBV2	TRBJ1-6	TRBD1	-	CASSELGTGGLNSPLHF	TGTGCCAGCAGTGAATTAGGTACAGGGGGTCTCAATTCACCCCTCCACTTT
TRBV12-3/TRBV12-4	TRBJ2-1	TRBD2	few	CASSLLRGGEDEQFF	TGTGCCAGCAGTTTACTGCGGGGAGGGGAGGATGAGCAGTTCTTC
TRBV20-1	TRBJ2-1	-	few	CSGTKGVDEQFF	TGCAGTGGGACGAAGGGGGTGGATGAGCAGTTCTTC
TRBV30	TRBJ2-1	-	few	CAWSVNRYNEQFF	TGTGCCTGGAGTGTAAACAGATACAATGAGCAGTTCTTC
TRBV3-1	TRBJ2-1	TRBD1	-	CASSQVDRGGDEQFF	TGTGCCAGCAGCCAAGTGGACAGGGGAGGCGATGAGCAGTTCTTC
TRBV20-1	TRBJ2-7	-	few	CSAATEYEQYF	TGCAGTGCTGCCACGGAATACGAGCAGTACTTC
TRBV11-2	TRBJ2-3	TRBD2	few	CASSPHPQGLAGADTQYF	TGTGCCAGCAGCCCCCACCCCCAGGGACTAGCGGGAGCAGATACGCAGTATTTT
TRBV5-1	TRBJ2-7	-	-	CASSLRPNEQYF	TGCGCCAGCAGCTTGAGACCCAACGAGCAGTACTTC
TRBV12-3/TRBV12-4	TRBJ1-1	-	-	CASSFLVRATTEAFF	TGTGCCAGCAGTTTTCTCGTCAGGGCAACTACTGAAGCTTTCTTT
TRBV10-1	TRBJ2-3	TRBD2	-	CASSDPGLGGDTQYF	TGCGCCAGCAGTGATCCGGGACTAGGAGGTGATACGCAGTATTTT
TRBV2	TRBJ2-1	-	-	CASSEGYGVLGRGNEQFF	TGTGCCAGCAGTGAAGGTTATGGGGTTCTAGGACGTGGTAATGAGCAGTTCTTC
TRBV7-2	TRBJ1-1	-	-	CASSFGLLTEAFF	TGTGCCAGCAGCTTCGGACTCCTCACTGAAGCTTTCTTT
TRBV10-1	TRBJ2-7	-	-	CASSPGDLGEQYF	TGCGCCAGCAGCCCCGGGGACCTCGGCGAGCAGTACTTC
TRBV15	TRBJ2-2	TRBD2	few	CATSDSEREMYGELFF	TGTGCCACCAGCGATAGTGAGCGGGAGATGTACGGGGAGCTGTTTTTT
TRBV9	TRBJ2-3	-	-	CASSVDVADTQYF	TGTGCCAGCAGCGTAGACGTAGCAGATACGCAGTATTTT
TRBV6-5	TRBJ1-4	-	few	CASSFGSLGSEKLFF	TGTGCCAGCAGTTTCGGGTCACTGGGAAGCGAAAAACTGTTTTTT
TRBV3-1	TRBJ1-1	-	-	CASSQGGAGGAFF	TGTGCCAGCAGCCAAGGGGGAGCCGGCGGAGCTTTCTTT
TRBV10-3	TRBJ2-7	-	-	CAIGAGQNYEQYF	TGTGCCATCGGGGCGGGACAGAACTACGAGCAGTACTTC
TRBV18	TRBJ2-1	-	few	CASSRQPNEQFF	TGTGCCAGCTCACGACAGCCCAATGAGCAGTTCTTC
TRBV27	TRBJ2-2	-	few	CASSFRGGTGELFF	TGTGCCAGCAGTTTCAGGGGTGGCACCGGGGAGCTGTTTTTT
TRBV5-8	TRBJ1-5	-	few	CASRGGNRNQPQHF	TGTGCCAGCAGAGGGGGTAATCGCAATCAGCCCCAGCATTTT
TRBV29-1	TRBJ2-7	TRBD2	-	CSVEGTSGRAYEQYF	TGCAGCGTTGAAGGGACTAGCGGGAGGGCCTACGAGCAGTACTTC
TRBV12-3/TRBV12-4	TRBJ2-5	-	many	CASSMTGQETQYF	TGTGCCAGCAGCATGACAGGTCAAGAGACCCAGTACTTC
TRBV20-1	TRBJ1-4	-	few	CSPRVTGNEKLFF	TGCAGTCCCCGAGTCACGGGTAATGAAAAACTGTTTTTT
TRBV4-3	TRBJ2-3	TRBD2	few	CASSQEVRLAGSKF	TGCGCCAGCAGCCAAGAAGTTCGGCTAGCGGGGAGCAAGTTT
TRBV27	TRBJ2-7	-	few	CASSLRLGFPYEQYF	TGTGCCAGCAGTTTAAGGTTGGGGTTCCCCTACGAGCAGTACTTC
TRBV29-1	TRBJ1-1	-	few	CSGTGLMNTEAFF	TGCAGCGGAACAGGGTTGATGAACACTGAAGCTTTCTTT
TRBV4-3	TRBJ2-2	-	many	CASSQVSGPTGELFF	TGCGCCAGCAGCCAAGTCTCGGGACCGACCGGGGAGCTGTTTTTT
TRBV6-5	TRBJ2-7	-	few	CASSYSATEAYEQYF	TGTGCCAGCAGTTACTCCGCTACAGAGGCCTACGAGCAGTACTTC
TRBV29-1	TRBJ2-3	-	-	CSVEAGVADTQYF	TGCAGCGTTGAAGCGGGAGTGGCAGATACGCAGTATTTT
TRBV19	TRBJ2-1	TRBD2	few	CASSIVAGGPIGEQFF	TGTGCCAGTAGTATAGTTGCGGGAGGGCCAATAGGTGAGCAGTTCTTC
TRBV7-9	TRBJ1-2	-	-	CASSFMGGNYGYTF	TGTGCCAGCAGCTTCATGGGGGGTAACTATGGCTACACCTTC
TRBV29-1	TRBJ2-1	TRBD1	-	CSYPQGDNEQFF	TGCAGCTATCCGCAGGGGGACAATGAGCAGTTCTTC
TRBV20-1	TRBJ2-1	-	-	CSASGVYNEQFF	TGCAGTGCTAGTGGAGTTTACAATGAGCAGTTCTTC
TRBV7-2	TRBJ2-7	-	many	CASSLDLYEQYF	TGTGCCAGCAGTCTGGACCTCTACGAGCAGTACTTC
TRBV20-1	TRBJ2-5	TRBD1	-	CSAPRTGQETQYF	TGCAGTGCTCCTCGGACAGGCCAAGAGACCCAGTACTTC
TRBV6-1	TRBJ2-7	-	-	CASRRNRDLTYEQYF	TGTGCCAGCAGACGAAACCGGGACCTTACTTACGAGCAGTACTTC
TRBV30	TRBJ2-5	TRBD2	few	CAWMTKSGSRGETQYF	TGTGCCTGGATGACTAAAAGCGGGAGTCGAGGAGAGACCCAGTACTTC
TRBV9	TRBJ2-1	TRBD2	-	CASTENPSASGHNEQFF	TGTGCCAGCACCGAAAACCCCTCTGCTAGCGGACACAATGAGCAGTTCTTC
TRBV5-1	TRBJ2-5	TRBD1	-	CASSPTGTRETQYF	TGCGCCAGCAGCCCGACAGGGACGAGGGAGACCCAGTACTTC
TRBV7-2	TRBJ2-3	-	few	CASSLGAENTQYF	TGTGCCAGCAGCTTGGGGGCCGAAAATACGCAGTATTTT